This TCR beta chain was identified in a study of CD8+ T cells in alopecia areata. RNA extraction and reverse transcription yielded cDNA as sequencing template. This table comes from immunoSEQ multiplex PCR, and its TCRdb copy is limited to in-frame clones, with some not included. The sample lists some 110,000 clones; roughly 58% were seen once. Treatment denoted: oral pan-JAK inhibitor, 5-10 mg twice daily. Study-level results: Normal skin's resident alphabeta T cells are also sequenced in scalp samples.

About this clone itself: Antigen unknown.

Sequences were derived from CD8+ T cells sorted from blood, sampled at week 4, from a patient treated with tofacitinib. The receptor was derived from a human donor with alopecia areata.

The CDR3 reads CASSKLAGGPDEQFF. The CDR3, as DNA: TGTGCCAGTAGTAAACTAGCGGGGGGGCCAGATGAGCAGTTCTTC. The chain employs TRBV19 and TRBJ2-1, with TRBD2 matching 13 bases. Germline V lookup: CDR1 LNHDA, CDR2 SQIVND (reference sequence). The CDR3 is made up of 15 amino acids. V dropped 4 bases and J dropped 8; count of bases not matched to a gene: 5.